These T cell receptor beta chains were read from a single sample in a study of shared clonotypes between healthy human individuals. This table comes from immunoSEQ multiplex PCR, and its TCRdb copy is limited to in-frame clones, with some not included. Of under 1 million clones listed, about 92% are singletons. The sample taken for sequencing was naive CD8+ T cells sorted from blood. Receptor source: a man aged 25 to 45 in good health. The CDR3 runs from the conserved cysteine through the conserved F or W. A row's size may be missing; if present it is once, few, many or a size class.

TRBV29-1	TRBJ1-2	.	CSVVGTDDGYTF
TRBV6-5	TRBJ1-1	.	CASSDHLLGTEAFF
TRBV27	TRBJ2-2	.	CASSPWEGAVTGELFF
TRBV4-1	TRBJ1-2	.	CASSQSAISNYGYTF
TRBV28	TRBJ1-1	.	CASSISNTEAFF
TRBV7-9	TRBJ2-3	.	CASTQPASEGTDTQYF
TRBV29-1	TRBJ1-3	.	CSVGIDGGNTIYF
TRBV7-9	TRBJ1-5	.	CASSPATGSQPQHF
TRBV9	TRBJ2-2	.	CASSRTSGGFTGELFF
TRBV29-1	TRBJ1-2	.	CSVEDRLGYTF
TRBV6-5	TRBJ2-7	.	CASSQLAGLSYEQYF
TRBV27	TRBJ2-1	.	CASSFFRTSKDEQFF
TRBV28	TRBJ2-3	.	CASSPTTLRAGASTDTQYF
TRBV27	TRBJ1-4	.	CASSSTGAWTNEKLFF
TRBV5-6	TRBJ2-4	once	CASSLDFDRLAKNIQYF
TRBV4-3	TRBJ2-3	.	CASSQVGSTDTQYF
TRBV29-1	TRBJ2-5	.	CSSYQRGHQETQYF
TRBV2	TRBJ1-3	.	CASSSAASGNTIYF
TRBV2	TRBJ2-5	.	CASSRVRERGETQYF
TRBV29-1	TRBJ2-7	.	CSVVYPGPQDEQYF
TRBV27	TRBJ2-3	.	CASSLGPDTDTQYF
TRBV7-9	TRBJ2-2	.	CASRGQGLNTGELFF
TRBV11-3	TRBJ2-1	.	CASSSSTSGYNEQFF
TRBV14	TRBJ2-1	.	CASSQVLAGVDEQFF
TRBV6-5	TRBJ2-2	.	CASRPQDTGELFF
TRBV13	TRBJ2-5	.	CASSPKRDGQETQYF
TRBV7-9	TRBJ2-1	.	CASSSPTDPRSSYNEQFF
TRBV4-3	TRBJ2-3	.	CASSQDRLLNTQYF
TRBV13	TRBJ2-1	.	CASSFLPGLADNEQFF
TRBV7-8	TRBJ1-1	once	CASSLRRGGHTEAFF
TRBV4-3	TRBJ2-1	.	CASSPTSGRGYNEQFF
TRBV7-9	TRBJ2-5	.	CASSLGTELYQETQYF
TRBV4-1	TRBJ2-7	.	CASSQDQGDGSSYEQYF
TRBV7-9	TRBJ2-1	.	CASSLGPGPPYNEQFF
TRBV7-9	TRBJ2-5	.	CASTLEWQVETQYF
TRBV19	TRBJ2-2	.	CASGLSWLTGELFF
TRBV4-1	TRBJ2-7	.	CASSQDPSGTYEQYF
TRBV5-6	TRBJ2-1	.	CASSPGNSYNEQFF
TRBV6-1	TRBJ2-2	.	CASDSRVWTGELFF
TRBV9	TRBJ2-5	.	CASSAGTLDRETQYF
TRBV4-3	TRBJ2-7	.	CASSQDPQYEQYF
TRBV9	TRBJ2-5	.	CASSPGGGRQETQYF
TRBV10-2	TRBJ1-2	.	CASSDLDRGSYTF
TRBV6-6	TRBJ1-3	.	CASSSSLPGNTIYF
TRBV9	TRBJ2-2	.	CASSVMAGEGTGELFF
TRBV5-4	TRBJ2-7	.	CASSSGTGGWYEQYF
TRBV4-1	TRBJ2-1	.	CASSPGGGHEQFF
TRBV7-3	TRBJ2-1	.	CASSLGTSRQNEQFF
TRBV2	TRBJ1-3	.	CASSRRRDRSGNTIYF